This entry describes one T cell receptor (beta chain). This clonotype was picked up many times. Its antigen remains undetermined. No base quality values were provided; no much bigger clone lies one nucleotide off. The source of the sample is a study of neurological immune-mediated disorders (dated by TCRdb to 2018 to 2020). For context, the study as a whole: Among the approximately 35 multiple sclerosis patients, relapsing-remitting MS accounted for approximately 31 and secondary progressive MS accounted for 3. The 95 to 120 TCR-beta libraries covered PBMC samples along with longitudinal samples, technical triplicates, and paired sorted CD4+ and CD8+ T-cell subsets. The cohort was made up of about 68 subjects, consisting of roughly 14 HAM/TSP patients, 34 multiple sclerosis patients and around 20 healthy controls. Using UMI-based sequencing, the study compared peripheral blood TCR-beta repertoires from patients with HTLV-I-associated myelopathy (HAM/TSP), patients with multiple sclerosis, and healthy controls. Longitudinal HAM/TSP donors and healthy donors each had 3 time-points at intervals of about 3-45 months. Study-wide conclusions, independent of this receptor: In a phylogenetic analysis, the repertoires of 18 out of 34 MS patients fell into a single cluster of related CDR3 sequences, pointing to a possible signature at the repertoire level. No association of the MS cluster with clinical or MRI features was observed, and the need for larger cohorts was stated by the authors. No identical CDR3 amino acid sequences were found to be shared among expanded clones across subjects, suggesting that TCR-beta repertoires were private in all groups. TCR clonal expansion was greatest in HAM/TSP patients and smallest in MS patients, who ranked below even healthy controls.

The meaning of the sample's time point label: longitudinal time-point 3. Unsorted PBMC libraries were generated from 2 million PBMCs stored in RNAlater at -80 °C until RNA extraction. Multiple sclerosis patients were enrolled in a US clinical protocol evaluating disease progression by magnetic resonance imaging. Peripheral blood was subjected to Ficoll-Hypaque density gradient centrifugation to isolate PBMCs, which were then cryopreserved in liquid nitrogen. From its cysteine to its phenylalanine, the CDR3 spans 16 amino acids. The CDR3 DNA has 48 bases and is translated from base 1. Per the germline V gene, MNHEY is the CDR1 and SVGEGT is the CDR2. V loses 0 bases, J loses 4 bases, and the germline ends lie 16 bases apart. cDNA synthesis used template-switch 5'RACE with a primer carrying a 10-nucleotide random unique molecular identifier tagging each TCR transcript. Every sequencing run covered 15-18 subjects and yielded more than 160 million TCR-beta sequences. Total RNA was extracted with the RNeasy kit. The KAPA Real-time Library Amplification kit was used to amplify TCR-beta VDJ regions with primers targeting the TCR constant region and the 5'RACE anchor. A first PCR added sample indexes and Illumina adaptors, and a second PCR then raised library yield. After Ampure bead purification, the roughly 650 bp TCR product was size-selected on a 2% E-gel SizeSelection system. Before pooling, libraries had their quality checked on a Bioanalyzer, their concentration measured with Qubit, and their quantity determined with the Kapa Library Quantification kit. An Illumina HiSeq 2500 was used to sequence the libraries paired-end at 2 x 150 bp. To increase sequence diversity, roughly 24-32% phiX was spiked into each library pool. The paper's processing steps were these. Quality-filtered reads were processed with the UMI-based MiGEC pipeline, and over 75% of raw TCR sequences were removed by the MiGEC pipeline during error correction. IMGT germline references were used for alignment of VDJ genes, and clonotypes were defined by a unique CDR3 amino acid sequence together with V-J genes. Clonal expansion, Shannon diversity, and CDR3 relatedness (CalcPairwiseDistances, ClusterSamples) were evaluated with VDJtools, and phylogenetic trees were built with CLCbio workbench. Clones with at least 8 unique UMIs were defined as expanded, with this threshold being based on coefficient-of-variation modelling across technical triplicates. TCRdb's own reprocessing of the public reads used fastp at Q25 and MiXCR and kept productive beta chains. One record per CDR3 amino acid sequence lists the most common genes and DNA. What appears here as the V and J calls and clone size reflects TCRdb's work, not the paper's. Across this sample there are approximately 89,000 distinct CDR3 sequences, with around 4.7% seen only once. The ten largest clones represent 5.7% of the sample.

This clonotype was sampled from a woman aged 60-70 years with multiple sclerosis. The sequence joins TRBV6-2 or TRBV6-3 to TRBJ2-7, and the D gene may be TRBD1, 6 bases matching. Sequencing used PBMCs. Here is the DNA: TGTGCCAGCAGTTACTCGGTCGACAGGTTTGAGTACGAGCAGTACTTC. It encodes CASSYSVDRFEYEQYF.